These 29 T cell receptor beta chains came from one sample sequenced in a study of cytomegalovirus exposure and HLA in healthy donors. This PCR relied on a set of 60 Vbeta primers and 13 Jbeta primers. Produced via immunoSEQ multiplex PCR; TCRdb's table is partial and in-frame only. Here the sample spans tens of thousands of clones, roughly 78% being singletons. Sequenced sample: PBMCs. The receptors come from a woman aged 40 to 55 in good health and CMV-seropositive.

The CDR3 is CASSDDYSNQPQHF. The CDR3 DNA sequence: TGTGCCAGCAGTGATGACTATAGCAATCAGCCCCAGCATTTT. V and J are TRBV2 and TRBJ1-5; D not certain. V was pared by 3 bases and J by 0 bases, with 6 bases between. Germline V gene data show CDR1 as SNHLY and CDR2 as FYNNEI. The CDR3 runs to 14 residues.

The V and J genes are TRBV27 and TRBJ2-1; 8 nucleotides match TRBD1. The CDR3 is 13 amino acids. Per the germline V gene, CDR1 is MNHEY and CDR2 is SMNVEV (reference sequence). The junction had 4 bases not matched to a gene; V was cut back by 5 bases and J by 7 bases. The CDR3, as DNA: TGTGCCAGCAGTGACGGACAGGGTAATGAGCAGTTCTTC. Encoded protein: CASSDGQGNEQFF.

This clone was seen a handful of times. The gene calls are TRBV6-5 and TRBJ2-7; the match to TRBD2 covers 13 bases. CDR1 and CDR2 from the germline V gene are MNHEY and SVGAGI. This CDR3 has 16 residues. After removal of 2 bases from V and 7 bases from J, the junction contained 8 bases not matched to a gene. The chain's CDR3 is CASSYRTSGRAGEQYF. The CDR3 DNA is TGTGCCAGCAGTTACCGGACTAGCGGGAGAGCTGGGGAGCAGTACTTC.

The V call is TRBV7-2, the J call TRBJ2-5; unclear D gene. The J call may be in error: the DNA end matches TRBJ2-7 better. The CDR3 length is 11 residues. Germline V gene lookup returns CDR1 SGHTA and CDR2 FQGNSA. CDR3 bases: TGTGCCAGCAGCTCTTTATACGAGCAGTACTTC. Translated, it gives CASSSLYEQYF.

The table lists this clone with a few counts. The J gene is TRBJ2-1, the V gene TRBV4-3; D is possibly TRBD1 (5 bases). Trimming left V 0 bases short and J 4 bases short, with 13 bases between. The germline V gene has CDR1 LGHNA and CDR2 YSLEER. CDR3 size: 16 residues. The CDR3 DNA reads TGCGCCAGCAGCCAAGATTGGCAGGACAATTACAATGAGCAGTTCTTC. It encodes CASSQDWQDNYNEQFF.

V gene TRBV7-2 combines with J gene TRBJ2-1; 8 nucleotides line up with TRBD2. Germline V gene sequence: CDR1 SGHTA, CDR2 FQGNSA. The CDR3 sequence is 16 residues long. The V segment lost 0 bases and the J segment 6 bases; nucleotides outside the gene matches: 7. The CDR3 region has the DNA TGTGCCAGCAGCTTAGCCGGAGCGGGAGATCCCAATGAGCAGTTCTTC. Its translation: CASSLAGAGDPNEQFF. Based on the CDR3 plus reference TRBV7-2 and TRBJ2-1, the full variable domain is GAGVSQSPSNKVTEKGKDVELRCDPISGHTALYWYRQSLGQGLEFLIYFQGNSAPDKSGLPSDRFSAERTGGSVSTLTIQRTQQEDSAVYLCASSLAGAGDPNEQFFGPGTRLTVL.

The chain couples TRBV13 to TRBJ1-3, with D tentatively TRBD1 (6 bases). Germline values: CDR1 PRHDT, CDR2 FYEKMQ (reference sequence). The CDR3 has 16 residues. Trimming took 5 bases from V and 2 from J, leaving 16 bases between them. The CDR3 loop reads CASSPTRTVAGNTIYF. DNA of the CDR3: TGTGCCAGCAGCCCAACCCGGACAGTTGCTGGAAACACCATATATTTT.

The chain employs TRBV18 and TRBJ2-2; D uncertain. V shed 8 bases and J shed 5 bases, with 15 bases lying between them. CDR1 and CDR2 (germline): KGHSH, LQKENI. The CDR3 has 14 amino acids. The CDR3, as DNA: TGTGCCAGCCTACCCTCGGTTGAAACCGGGGAGCTGTTTTTT. Translation: CASLPSVETGELFF.

Here the CDR3 DNA reads TGTGCCAGCAGCGGGACCGGGACTTCAAGCTCCTACAATGAGCAGTTCTTC. Translation: CASSGTGTSSSYNEQFF. The chain employs TRBV9 and TRBJ2-1; TRBD2 might be the D (6 bases). Germline V gene sequence: CDR1 SGDLS, CDR2 YYNGEE. The ends were cut back, 3 bases at V and 0 bases at J, with 16 bases in the middle. This CDR3 region has 17 residues.

The genes are TRBV15 and TRBJ2-7, with TRBD2 identical over 9 bases. Germline V CDR1 and CDR2: LNHNV, YYDKDF (reference sequence). The CDR3 has 16 residues. V dropped 6 bases and J dropped 2; count of bases not matched to a gene: 11. Here the CDR3 reads CATSRKWASGAYEQYF. CDR3 in DNA: TGTGCCACCAGTCGAAAGTGGGCTAGCGGGGCCTACGAGCAGTACTTC.

This chain connects TRBV27 to TRBJ2-1; 9 positions match TRBD2. Trimming took 6 bases from V and 8 from J; bases not matched to a gene: 11. There are 15 residues in the CDR3. Germline CDR1 MNHEY, CDR2 SMNVEV (reference sequence). The CDR3 protein is CASRRRLAERYEQFF. The DNA of the CDR3 is TGTGCCAGCAGAAGAAGACTAGCGGAGAGGTATGAGCAGTTCTTC.

The V call is TRBV28, the J call TRBJ1-5; D is ambiguous. The CDR3 has 15 amino acids. The germline V gene has CDR1 MDHEN and CDR2 SYDVKM. Trimming left V 5 bases short and J 0 bases short, with 11 bases between. The CDR3 bases are TGTGCCAGCAGTCCCGCCCGGGGTAGCAATCAGCCCCAGCATTTT. It yields the protein CASSPARGSNQPQHF.

This chain joins TRBV6-5 and TRBJ1-2; D not certain. Trimming took off 6 bases at V and 0 bases at J, with 14 bases between the two ends. The CDR3 has 15 residues. Germline-derived CDR1 and CDR2 are MNHEY and SVGAGI. CDR3 in DNA: TGTGCCAGCAGCCCCGTCGGTGGTCCTAACTATGGCTACACCTTC. Its translation is CASSPVGGPNYGYTF.

The CDR3 loop reads CASSLANSGSTGSETQYF. CDR3 DNA: TGCGCCAGCAGCTTGGCCAATAGCGGGAGTACAGGTTCGGAGACCCAGTACTTC. The J gene is TRBJ2-5, the V gene TRBV5-1, with 9 bases aligning to TRBD2. The CDR3 contains 18 residues. After removal of 0 bases from V and 5 bases from J, the junction contained 14 bases not matched to a gene. In germline, CDR1 is SGHRS, CDR2 YFSETQ.

This chain links TRBV27 with TRBJ2-1; D perhaps matches TRBD2 (6 bases). The length of the CDR3 is 14 residues. CDR1 is MNHEY, CDR2 SMNVEV, per germline (reference sequence). Between the trimmed V and J ends, which lost 4 bases and 7 bases, there was a span of 14 bases. In nucleotides, the CDR3 is TGTGCCAGCAGTTCGTTTGGGACTCAGAATGAGCAGTTCTTC. Its translation is CASSSFGTQNEQFF.

This chain connects TRBV4-2 to TRBJ2-5, with 7 bases lining up with TRBD1. Per the germline V gene, CDR1 is LGHNA and CDR2 is YNFKEQ. Germline trimming cut 2 bases from V and 2 bases from J; bases unmatched to any gene: 5. This CDR3 spans 15 amino acids. CDR3 coding DNA: TGTGCCAGCAGCCAAATTAGGGGACAGCAAGAGACCCAGTACTTC. Its translation is CASSQIRGQQETQYF.

The chain combines TRBV7-5 with TRBJ1-2; the DNA was not compared with TRBD1, the D call given in the table. TRBV7-5 is an annotated pseudogene. The CDR3 is 13 amino acids. The CDR3 DNA is TGTGCCAGAAGCCCCGGGACAGTCTATGGCTACACCTTC. The encoded protein is CARSPGTVYGYTF.

The CDR3 protein is CSVRGSTAGDEQYF. As DNA, the CDR3 is TGCAGCGTTAGGGGTTCAACGGCAGGGGACGAGCAGTACTTC. This chain links TRBV29-1 with TRBJ2-7; the D gene is possibly TRBD1 (6 bases). CDR3 length equals 14 residues. Per the germline V gene, CDR1 is SQVTM and CDR2 is ANQGSEA. V was trimmed by 5 bases and J by 5 bases, leaving 19 bases between them.

This chain connects TRBV27 to TRBJ2-7; D is possibly TRBD1 (6 bases). V lost 8 bases and J lost 0, with 17 bases in between. The CDR3 is 15 residues long. Looked up from germline, CDR1 is MNHEY and CDR2 is SMNVEV (reference sequence). The DNA of the CDR3 is TGTGCCAGCGGTCGTCCAGGGGTTTCCTCCTACGAGCAGTACTTC. Translated: CASGRPGVSSYEQYF.

This rearrangement joins TRBV29-1 to TRBJ1-3; tentatively, D is TRBD1 (5 bases). Germline V gives CDR1 SQVTM, CDR2 ANQGSEA. The length of the CDR3 is 14 residues. V was cut by 4 bases and J by 1 base, with 11 bases left in between. CDR3 in amino acids: CSVVVSGSGNTIYF. The CDR3 nucleotides read TGCAGCGTTGTGGTCTCAGGGTCTGGAAACACCATATATTTT.

V is TRBV27 and J is TRBJ2-3, with D possibly matching TRBD1 (6 bases). V lost 6 bases and J lost 4, with 14 bases in between. The CDR3 consists of 14 residues. Germline assignment: CDR1 MNHEY and CDR2 SMNVEV (reference sequence). CDR3 sequence: CASRQGFRPDTQYF. The CDR3 DNA follows: TGTGCCAGCAGACAGGGTTTTCGGCCAGATACGCAGTATTTT.

V usage is TRBV15 and J usage is TRBJ2-2, with TRBD2 identical over 13 bases. CDR1 and CDR2 (germline): LNHNV, YYDKDF (reference sequence). The CDR3 totals 19 residues. V dropped 3 bases and J dropped 4; count of bases not matched to a gene: 11. The CDR3 coding sequence is TGTGCCACCAGCAGTGCCAGGACTAGCGGGAGCCGGGGCACCGGGGAGCTGTTTTTT. The encoded protein is CATSSARTSGSRGTGELFF.

The rearrangement joins TRBV29-1 to TRBJ2-5; TRBD2 might be the D (6 bases). V shed 6 bases and J shed 7 bases, with 30 bases lying between them. From germline, CDR1 is SQVTM and CDR2 ANQGSEA. The CDR3 totals 17 residues. In DNA form, the CDR3 reads TGCAGCGTAGAAACTCCGATCCGGGACTCGGCCATGGGGACCCAGTACTTC. Protein product: CSVETPIRDSAMGTQYF.

The rearrangement joins TRBV20-1 to TRBJ1-1; D gene uncertain. CDR1 DFQATT and CDR2 SNEGSKA come from the germline V gene (reference sequence). V was cut by 4 bases and J by 6 bases, with 9 bases left in between. This CDR3 is 11 amino acids long. The CDR3 coding sequence is TGCAGTGCTACCCTCGGGGCTGAAGCTTTCTTT. Protein sequence: CSATLGAEAFF.

This chain uses TRBV2 with TRBJ1-1; D ambiguous. The ends were cut back, 7 bases at V and 2 bases at J, with 11 bases in the middle. The germline CDR1 and CDR2 sequences are SNHLY and FYNNEI. The CDR3 is 13 amino acids. DNA of the CDR3: TGTGCCAGCATGGGTCAGGCAAACACTGAAGCTTTCTTT. Encoded protein: CASMGQANTEAFF.

This chain connects TRBV7-8 to TRBJ2-3; D gene unclear. V gave up 1 base and J gave up 4 bases, with 12 bases separating them. Germline CDR1 is SGHVS and CDR2 is FQNEAQ. This CDR3 has 15 residues. CDR3 DNA sequence: TGTGCCAGCAGCTTAGTGGGTATGGGCCCAGATACGCAGTATTTT. This translates into CASSLVGMGPDTQYF.

Note on this clone: The junction departs from germline at one end; a sequencing error may be responsible. The chain recombines TRBV7-9 with TRBJ1-1; a weak D match, TRBD1 (5 bases). CDR1 and CDR2 from the germline V gene are SEHNR and FQNEAQ (reference sequence). The CDR3 contains 15 residues. The CDR3 reads CSSSLGVGGNTEAFF. The CDR3, as DNA: TGTTCCAGCAGCCTCGGGGTGGGGGGGAACACTGAAGCTTTCTTT. The full variable domain, its missing parts supplied by reference TRBV7-9 and TRBJ1-1, is DTGVSQNPRHKITKRGQNVTFRCDPISEHNRLYWYRQTLGQGPEFLTYFQNEAQLEKSRLLSDRFSAERPKGSFSTLEIQRTEQGDSAMYLCSSSLGVGGNTEAFFGQGTRLTVV.

The V call is TRBV5-6, the J call TRBJ2-1; possibly TRBD2 for D (6 bases). CDR1 is SGHDT, CDR2 YYEEEE, per germline. Trimming removed 2 bases from V and 4 bases from J, with 16 bases in between. This CDR3 is built from 16 residues. The CDR3 region is CASSLYLEGLYNEQFF. CDR3 nucleotides: TGTGCCAGCAGCTTATATCTAGAGGGACTGTACAATGAGCAGTTCTTC.

The gene calls are TRBV7-8 and TRBJ1-5; 12 bases are a match to TRBD1. Germline lookup yields CDR1 SGHVS and CDR2 FQNEAQ. The CDR3 consists of 19 residues. The J segment lost 5 bases and the V segment lost 3 bases, leaving 14 bases of the junction unmatched. As DNA, the CDR3 is TGTGCCAGCAGCTTGGGACTAGGGACAGGGGGCAAGAGGGATCAGCCCCAGCATTTT. Amino acids: CASSLGLGTGGKRDQPQHF.